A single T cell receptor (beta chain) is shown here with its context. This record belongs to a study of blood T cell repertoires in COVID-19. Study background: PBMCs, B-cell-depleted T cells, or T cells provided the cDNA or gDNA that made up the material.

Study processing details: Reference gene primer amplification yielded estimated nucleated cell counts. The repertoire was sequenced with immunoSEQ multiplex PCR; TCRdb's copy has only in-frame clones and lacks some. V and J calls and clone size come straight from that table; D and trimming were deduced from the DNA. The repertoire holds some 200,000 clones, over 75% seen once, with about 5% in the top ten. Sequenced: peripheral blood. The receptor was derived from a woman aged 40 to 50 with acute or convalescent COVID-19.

CDR3 nucleotide sequence: TGTGCCAGTAGTGGTCAGGGGTCGAATTCACCCCTCCACTTT. Its translation is CASSGQGSNSPLHF. V usage is TRBV19 and J usage is TRBJ1-6, with a tentative D call TRBD1 (6 bases). The CDR3 is made up of 14 amino acids. Trimming pared 5 bases from V and 7 bases from J, leaving 12 bases between. CDR1 is LNHDA, CDR2 SQIVND, per germline (reference sequence).